Listed below are T cell receptor beta chains from one sample, sequenced in a study of metastatic and nonmetastatic thyroid tumors. MiXCR reprocessed the PCR reads for TCRdb. The table includes 15,000 to 20,000 clones, about 35% detected once. Material: tumor tissue. These receptors were taken from a female donor with papillary thyroid cancer or a benign thyroid nodule (not recorded which). Some clones in this sample may be carry-over from other donors' samples. Both conserved end residues are part of each CDR3. Each record gives: CDR3 DNA, CDR3 protein, D gene, V gene, clone size, J gene. D genes are given only for firm matches. Clone size appears in some rows only: once, few, many, or a class for an expanded clone.

TGCGCCAGCAGCCAGTCCTACGAGCAGTACTTC CASSQSYEQYF NA TRBV5-1 medium-sized TRBJ2-7
TGTGCCAGCAGCTTGGGAGGGAGATCTAACTATGGCTACACCTTC CASSLGGRSNYGYTF NA TRBV7-9 NA TRBJ1-2
TGTGCCAGCAGTTACAGGGGACAGGCCTATAATTCACCCCTCCACTTT CASSYRGQAYNSPLHF TRBD1 TRBV6-6 medium-sized TRBJ1-6
TGTGCCAGCAGCTGGGGAGGGCAGGGGGCAAGGAACACTGAAGCTTTCTTT CASSWGGQGARNTEAFF TRBD1 TRBV5-6 NA TRBJ1-1
TGTGCCAGCAGACCGTCTTGGGCAGGAAATAATGAAAAACTGTTTTTT CASRPSWAGNNEKLFF NA TRBV28 medium-sized TRBJ1-4
TGTGCCAGCAGCCCAAATGCCCGGACAGGTAGATACGAGCAGTACTTC CASSPNARTGRYEQYF TRBD1 TRBV5-5 NA TRBJ2-7
TGTGCCAGCAGCCTAGACAGTAACTATGGCTACACCTTC CASSLDSNYGYTF NA TRBV7-9 NA TRBJ1-2
TGCGCCAGCAGCTTGGCGGACAGGCCTTATTCCTACAATGAGCAGTTCTTC CASSLADRPYSYNEQFF TRBD1 TRBV5-1 NA TRBJ2-1
TGTGCCAGCACCCTGACGGGGCCGGTAGACTATGGCTACACCTTC CASTLTGPVDYGYTF NA TRBV2 few TRBJ1-2
TGTGCCAGCAGTGTTACCGACGGCGGCTCACCCCTCCACTTT CASSVTDGGSPLHF NA TRBV6-1 medium-sized TRBJ1-6
TGTGCCAGCAGCTTGCAGTGGGGAGGGGAGCAGTTCTTC CASSLQWGGEQFF TRBD2 TRBV5-4 many TRBJ2-1
TGTGCCAGCAGCCGGACAGGGACAAGCAATCAGCCCCAGCATTTT CASSRTGTSNQPQHF TRBD1 TRBV5-6 many TRBJ1-5
TGTGCCAGCAGCGTGTCGGGTTCAGATACGCAGTATTTT CASSVSGSDTQYF NA TRBV9 NA TRBJ2-3
TGTGCCATCAGTGAGTCAACTAACTATGGCTACACCTTC CAISESTNYGYTF NA TRBV10-3 NA TRBJ1-2
TGTGCCAGCAGCCCTCCCGCTATTGGACACACTGAAGCTTTCTTT CASSPPAIGHTEAFF NA TRBV7-9 many TRBJ1-1
TGTGCCTGGAGTGTATCGGGACCTTCACCCCTCCACTTT CAWSVSGPSPLHF NA TRBV30 once TRBJ1-6
TGTGCCAGCAGTTCCTCCCTTAGATTGGGAAACAATCAGCCCCAGCATTTT CASSSSLRLGNNQPQHF NA TRBV6-7 few TRBJ1-5